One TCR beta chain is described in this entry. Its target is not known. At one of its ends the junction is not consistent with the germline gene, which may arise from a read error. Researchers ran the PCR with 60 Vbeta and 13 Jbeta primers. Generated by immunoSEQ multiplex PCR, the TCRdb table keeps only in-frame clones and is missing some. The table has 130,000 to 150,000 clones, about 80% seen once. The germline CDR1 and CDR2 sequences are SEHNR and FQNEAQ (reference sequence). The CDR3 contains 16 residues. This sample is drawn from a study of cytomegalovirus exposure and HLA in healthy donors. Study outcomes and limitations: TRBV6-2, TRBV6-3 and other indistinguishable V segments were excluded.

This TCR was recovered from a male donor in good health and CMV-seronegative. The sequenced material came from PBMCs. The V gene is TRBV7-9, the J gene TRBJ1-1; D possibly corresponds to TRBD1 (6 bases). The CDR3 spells CSSSLSGRGGGTEAFF. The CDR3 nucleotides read TGTTCCAGCAGCTTATCGGGTAGAGGGGGTGGAACTGAAGCTTTCTTT.